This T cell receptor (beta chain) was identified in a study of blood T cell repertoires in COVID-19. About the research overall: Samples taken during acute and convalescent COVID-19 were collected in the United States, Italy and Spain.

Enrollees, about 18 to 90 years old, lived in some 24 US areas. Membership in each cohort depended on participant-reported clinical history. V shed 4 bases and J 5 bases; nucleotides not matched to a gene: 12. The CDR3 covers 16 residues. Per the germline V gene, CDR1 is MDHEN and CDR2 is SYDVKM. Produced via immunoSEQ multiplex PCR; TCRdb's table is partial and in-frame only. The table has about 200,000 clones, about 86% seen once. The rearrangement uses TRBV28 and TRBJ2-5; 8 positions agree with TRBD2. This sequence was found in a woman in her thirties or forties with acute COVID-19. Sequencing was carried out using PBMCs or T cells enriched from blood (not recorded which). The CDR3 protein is CASSSPAREGRETQYF. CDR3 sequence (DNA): TGTGCCAGCAGTTCCCCCGCACGGGAGGGTCGGGAGACCCAGTACTTC.